The source of this T cell receptor (beta chain) is a study of memory CD4+ T cells and cytomegalovirus serostatus. Overall study: This sample comes from healthy Belgian adults, 8 to 10 CMV seropositive, about 23 seronegative.

This clone came up once. Trimming stripped 5 bases from V and 6 bases from J, with 9 bases between. CDR1 and CDR2 (germline): SGHDT, YYEEEE. This CDR3 has 12 residues. Single viable CD3+CD4+CD8-CD45RO+ cells were sorted as the memory CD4+ T cells. The data were produced by immunoSEQ multiplex PCR, yet TCRdb's version contains in-frame clones alone and is incomplete. The data contain 45,000 to 50,000 clones, around four fifths of them singletons. Sequencing used memory CD4+ T cells from blood. The clonotype originates from an adult in good health and CMV-seronegative. The rearrangement links TRBV5-6 to TRBJ2-1; D is uncertain. The CDR3 here is CASSQDLNEQFF. The DNA of the CDR3 is TGTGCCAGCAGTCAAGACCTCAATGAGCAGTTCTTC.